These 5 T cell receptor beta chains were all obtained from the same sample, sequenced in a study of cytomegalovirus exposure and HLA in healthy donors. Clones were sequenced by immunoSEQ multiplex PCR, and TCRdb holds only the in-frame ones, with some missing. The table records about 63,000 clones, roughly 90% of them present only once. The sample consisted of PBMCs. These receptors originate from a woman aged 18-30 years in good health and CMV-seronegative.

The chain uses TRBV4-1 and TRBJ2-7; D remains ambiguous. V lost 2 bases, J lost 6 bases, and 14 bases lay in between. Per germline, CDR1 MGHRA and CDR2 YSYEKL. There are 14 residues in the CDR3. The CDR3 coding sequence is TGCGCCAGCAGCCAACCTTACCTCGTCGGCGAGCAGTACTTC. Amino acids: CASSQPYLVGEQYF.

The chain combines TRBV19 with TRBJ2-3, with a tentative D call TRBD2 (6 bases). V lost 6 bases to trimming and J lost 8 bases, with 18 bases between them. This CDR3 has 14 amino acids. The germline gives CDR1 LNHDA, CDR2 SQIVND (reference sequence). Written as DNA, the CDR3 is TGTGCCAGTAGCGTGGGAGGCGAGGGTTCTACGCAGTATTTT. Translating it yields CASSVGGEGSTQYF. The entire variable domain, with the rest obtained from reference TRBV19 and TRBJ2-3, is as follows: DGGITQSPKYLFRKEGQNVTLSCEQNLNHDAMYWYRQDPGQGLRLIYYSQIVNDFQKGDIAEGYSVSREKKESFPLTVTSAQKNPTAFYLCASSVGGEGSTQYFGPGTRLTVL.

The J gene is TRBJ1-5, the V gene TRBV7-9; 8 positions agree with TRBD1. The ends lost 10 bases at V and 5 bases at J; junction bases unmatched: 22. CDR3 length: 18 amino acids. Germline V gene lookup returns CDR1 SEHNR and CDR2 FQNEAQ (reference sequence). The CDR3 nucleotides are TGTGCCATCTCTGGTCCGCAAGGGGCAGGGGGCGTTTATCAGCCCCAGCATTTT. This gives the protein CAISGPQGAGGVYQPQHF.

The chain is built from TRBV7-2 and TRBJ2-5, with 10 bases fitting TRBD2. The J segment lost 2 bases and the V segment lost 6 bases, leaving 6 bases of the junction unmatched. The CDR3 spans 15 residues. In germline, CDR1 is SGHTA, CDR2 FQGNSA. CDR3 amino acids: CASRRASGRQETQYF. In DNA form, the CDR3 reads TGTGCCAGCAGAAGGGCTAGCGGGAGACAAGAGACCCAGTACTTC.

The J gene is TRBJ2-3, the V gene TRBV6-5, with 7 bases lining up with TRBD2. CDR1 MNHEY and CDR2 SVGAGI come from the germline V gene. CDR3 length: 15 amino acids. Trimming removed 7 bases from V and 2 bases from J; junction bases left unmatched: 9. CDR3 region: CASKTPSGSTDTQYF. The CDR3 bases are TGTGCCAGCAAGACACCTAGCGGATCCACAGATACGCAGTATTTT.